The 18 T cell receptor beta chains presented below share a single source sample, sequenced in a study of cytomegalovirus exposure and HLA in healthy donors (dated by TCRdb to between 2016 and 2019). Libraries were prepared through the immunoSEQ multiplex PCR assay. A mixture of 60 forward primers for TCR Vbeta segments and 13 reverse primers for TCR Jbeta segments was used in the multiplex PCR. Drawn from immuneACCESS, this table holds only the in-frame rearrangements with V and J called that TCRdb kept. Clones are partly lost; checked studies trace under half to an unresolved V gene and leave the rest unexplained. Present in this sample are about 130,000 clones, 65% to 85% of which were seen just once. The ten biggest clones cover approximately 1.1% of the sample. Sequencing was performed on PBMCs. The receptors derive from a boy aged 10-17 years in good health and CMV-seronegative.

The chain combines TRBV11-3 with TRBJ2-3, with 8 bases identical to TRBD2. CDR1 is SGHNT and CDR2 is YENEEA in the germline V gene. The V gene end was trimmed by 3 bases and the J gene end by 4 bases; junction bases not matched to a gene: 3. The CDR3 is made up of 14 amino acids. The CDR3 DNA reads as TGTGCCAGCAGCTTTGGACTAGCACCAGATACGCAGTATTTT. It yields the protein CASSFGLAPDTQYF.

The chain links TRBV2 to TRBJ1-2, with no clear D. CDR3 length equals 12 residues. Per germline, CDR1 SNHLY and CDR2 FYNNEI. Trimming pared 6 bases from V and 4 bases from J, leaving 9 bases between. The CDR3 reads CASSGGSYGYTF. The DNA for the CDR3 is TGTGCCAGCAGCGGAGGGTCCTATGGCTACACCTTC.

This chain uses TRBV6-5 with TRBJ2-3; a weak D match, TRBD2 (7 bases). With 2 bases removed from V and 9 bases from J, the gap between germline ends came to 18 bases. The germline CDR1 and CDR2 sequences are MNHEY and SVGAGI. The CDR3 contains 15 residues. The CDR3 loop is CASSYPALGGGTQYF. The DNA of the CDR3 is TGTGCCAGCAGTTACCCCGCTCTAGGGGGGGGGACGCAGTATTTT.

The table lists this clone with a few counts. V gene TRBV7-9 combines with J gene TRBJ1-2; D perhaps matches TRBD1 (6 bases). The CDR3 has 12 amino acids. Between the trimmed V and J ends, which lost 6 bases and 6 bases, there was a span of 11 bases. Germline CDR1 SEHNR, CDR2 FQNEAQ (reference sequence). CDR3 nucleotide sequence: TGTGCCAGCAGGCGGACAGTGGATGGCTACACCTTC. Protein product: CASRRTVDGYTF.

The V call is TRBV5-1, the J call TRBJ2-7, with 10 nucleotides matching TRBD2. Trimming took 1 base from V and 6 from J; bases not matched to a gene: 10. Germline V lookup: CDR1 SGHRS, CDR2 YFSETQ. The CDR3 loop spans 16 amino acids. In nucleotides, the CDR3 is TGCGCCAGCAGCTTGCTCGAACTAGCGGGAAGGCGCGAGCAGTACTTC. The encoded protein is CASSLLELAGRREQYF.

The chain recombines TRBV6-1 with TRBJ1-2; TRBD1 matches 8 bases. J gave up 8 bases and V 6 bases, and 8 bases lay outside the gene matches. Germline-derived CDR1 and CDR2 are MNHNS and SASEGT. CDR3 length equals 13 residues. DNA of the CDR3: TGTGCCAGCAGGTTGAGGGACAGGCTAGGCTACACCTTC. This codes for CASRLRDRLGYTF.

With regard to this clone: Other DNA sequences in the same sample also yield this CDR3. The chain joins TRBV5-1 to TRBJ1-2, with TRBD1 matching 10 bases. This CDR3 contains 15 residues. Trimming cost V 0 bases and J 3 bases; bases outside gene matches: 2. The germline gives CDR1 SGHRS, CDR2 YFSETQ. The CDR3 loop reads CASSLEDRGYYGYTF. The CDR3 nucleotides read TGCGCCAGCAGCTTGGAGGACAGGGGGTACTATGGCTACACCTTC.

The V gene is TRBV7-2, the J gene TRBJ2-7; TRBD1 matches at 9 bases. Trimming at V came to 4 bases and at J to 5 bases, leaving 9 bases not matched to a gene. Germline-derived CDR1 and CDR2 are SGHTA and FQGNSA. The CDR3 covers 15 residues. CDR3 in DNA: TGTGCCAGCAGCTGGGCCGGGACAGGGAACGACGAGCAGTACTTC. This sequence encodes CASSWAGTGNDEQYF.

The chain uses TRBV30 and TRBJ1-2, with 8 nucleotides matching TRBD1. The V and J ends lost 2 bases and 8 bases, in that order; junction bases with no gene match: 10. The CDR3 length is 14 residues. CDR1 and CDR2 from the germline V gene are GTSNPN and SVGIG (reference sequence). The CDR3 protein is CAWSLSGGAEGYTF. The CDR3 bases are TGTGCCTGGAGTCTATCAGGGGGCGCGGAAGGCTACACCTTC.

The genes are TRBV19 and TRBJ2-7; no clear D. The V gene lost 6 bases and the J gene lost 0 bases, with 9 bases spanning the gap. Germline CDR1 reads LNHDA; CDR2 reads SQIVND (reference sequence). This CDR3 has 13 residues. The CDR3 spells CASSPASSYEQYF. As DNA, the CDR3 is TGTGCCAGTAGCCCGGCTAGCTCCTACGAGCAGTACTTC.

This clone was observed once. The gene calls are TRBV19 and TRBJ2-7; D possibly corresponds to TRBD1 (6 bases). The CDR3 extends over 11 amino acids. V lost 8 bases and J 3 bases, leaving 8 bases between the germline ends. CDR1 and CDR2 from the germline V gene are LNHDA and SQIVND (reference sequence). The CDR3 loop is CASGGLYEQYF. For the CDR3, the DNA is TGTGCCAGTGGGGGCCTCTACGAGCAGTACTTC.

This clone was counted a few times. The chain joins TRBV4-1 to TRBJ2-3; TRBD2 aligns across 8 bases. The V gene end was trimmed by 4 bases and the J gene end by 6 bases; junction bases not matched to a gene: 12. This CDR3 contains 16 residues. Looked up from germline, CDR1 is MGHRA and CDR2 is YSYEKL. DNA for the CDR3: TGCGCCAGCAGCCTGGATTCGGGAGGGCCCTCGGATACGCAGTATTTT. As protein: CASSLDSGGPSDTQYF.

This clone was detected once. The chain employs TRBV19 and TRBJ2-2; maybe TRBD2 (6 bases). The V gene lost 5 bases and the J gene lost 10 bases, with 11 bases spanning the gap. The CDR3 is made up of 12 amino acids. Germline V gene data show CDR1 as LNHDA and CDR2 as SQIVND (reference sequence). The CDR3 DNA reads TGTGCCAGTAGTTGGGGACTCGAGGAGCTGTTTTTT. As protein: CASSWGLEELFF.

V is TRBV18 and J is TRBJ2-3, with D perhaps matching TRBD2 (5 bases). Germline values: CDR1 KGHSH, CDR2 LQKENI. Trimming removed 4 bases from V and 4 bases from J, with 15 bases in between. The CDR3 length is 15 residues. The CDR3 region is CASSRGPASPDTQYF. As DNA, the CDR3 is TGTGCCAGCTCACGCGGGCCAGCAAGCCCAGATACGCAGTATTTT.

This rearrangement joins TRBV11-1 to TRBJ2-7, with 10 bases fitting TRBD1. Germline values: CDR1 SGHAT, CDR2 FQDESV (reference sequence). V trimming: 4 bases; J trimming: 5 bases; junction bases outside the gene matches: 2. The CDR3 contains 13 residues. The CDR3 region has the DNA TGTGCCAGCAGCTGGGACAGGGGTAACGAGCAGTACTTC. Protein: CASSWDRGNEQYF.

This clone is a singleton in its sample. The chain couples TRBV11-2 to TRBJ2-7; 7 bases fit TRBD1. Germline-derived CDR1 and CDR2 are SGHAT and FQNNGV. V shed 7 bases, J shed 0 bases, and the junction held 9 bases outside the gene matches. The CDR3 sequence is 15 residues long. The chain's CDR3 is CASTKSGTASYEQYF. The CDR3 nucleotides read TGTGCCAGCACAAAATCCGGGACAGCCTCCTACGAGCAGTACTTC.

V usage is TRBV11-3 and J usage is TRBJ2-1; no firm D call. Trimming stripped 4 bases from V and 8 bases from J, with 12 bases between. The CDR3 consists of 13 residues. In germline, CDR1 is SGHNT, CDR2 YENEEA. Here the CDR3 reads CASSSPEVDEQFF. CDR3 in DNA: TGTGCCAGCAGCTCCCCCGAGGTAGATGAGCAGTTCTTC. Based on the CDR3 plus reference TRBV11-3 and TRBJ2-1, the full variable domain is EAGVVQSPRYKIIEKKQPVAFWCNPISGHNTLYWYLQNLGQGPELLIRYENEEAVDDSQLPKDRFSAERLKGVDSTLKIQPAELGDSAVYLCASSSPEVDEQFFGPGTRLTVL.

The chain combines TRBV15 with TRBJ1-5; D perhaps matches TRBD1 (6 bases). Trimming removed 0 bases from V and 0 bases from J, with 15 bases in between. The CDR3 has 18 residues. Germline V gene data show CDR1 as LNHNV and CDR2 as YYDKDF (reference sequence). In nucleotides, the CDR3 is TGTGCCACCAGCAGAGATCTTCGACAGGTATATAGCAATCAGCCCCAGCATTTT. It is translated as CATSRDLRQVYSNQPQHF.